What follows describes a single T cell receptor beta chain. Antigen unknown. As for time point: baseline, week 1 (first vaccination visit). Treatment noted: pre-vaccination baseline after standard-of-care therapy. Profiled with immunoSEQ multiplex PCR; TCRdb holds only in-frame clones, not every one. The data hold over 80,000 clones, with 70% to 90% observed a single time. From germline, CDR1 is SGHTS and CDR2 YDEGEE. The CDR3 is made up of 17 amino acids. The junction had 13 bases not matched to a gene; V was cut back by 9 bases and J by 1 base. The data originate from a study of a mutant IDH1 vaccine in newly diagnosed glioma. Study summary: There were approximately 60% males and roughly 38% females among treated patients, whose mean age was approximately 41 years. Study outcomes and limitations: Of all patients, about 93% showed vaccine-induced immune responses.

The specimen was PBMCs, collected from a glioma patient treated with radiotherapy, temozolomide or both. V gene TRBV5-8 combines with J gene TRBJ2-5; 12 bases are a match to TRBD2. This receptor was obtained from a woman between 50 and 59 years old with glioma. The CDR3 DNA sequence: TGTGCCACCAGGCCCCTAGCGGGAGGGTGGGGCCAAGAGACCCAGTACTTC. Translating gives CATRPLAGGWGQETQYF.